These 26 T cell receptor beta chains came from one sample sequenced in a study of Ad26.COV2.S vaccination and SARS-CoV-2 variants. Sequenced by immunoSEQ multiplex PCR; TCRdb stores in-frame clones only, minus some. This sample has 43,000 or so clones, with roughly four fifths found just once. This sample comprised peripheral blood, obtained after recovery from COVID-19. The receptors here all came from a human donor who had recovered from COVID-19.

This clone was recorded a few times. This chain links TRBV14 with TRBJ1-1, with a tentative D call TRBD1 (6 bases). Germline-derived CDR1 and CDR2 are SGHDN and FVKESK. V lost 9 bases to trimming and J lost 2 bases, with 13 bases between them. This CDR3 is built from 13 residues. This chain's CDR3 is CASLGQPNTEAFF. As DNA, the CDR3 is TGTGCCAGTCTCGGACAGCCAAACACTGAAGCTTTCTTT.

V gene TRBV28 combines with J gene TRBJ2-1; D possibly uses TRBD1 or TRBD2 (5 bases each). Germline V gene lookup returns CDR1 MDHEN and CDR2 SYDVKM. This CDR3 has 12 residues. V shed 4 bases and J shed 10 bases, with 11 bases lying between them. The CDR3 nucleotides are TGTGCCAGCAGTTCCACATGGGACGAGCAGTTCTTC. This codes for CASSSTWDEQFF.

This chain links TRBV6-5 with TRBJ1-2; D is possibly TRBD1 (6 bases). Trimming removed 8 bases at V and 8 bases at J, with 12 bases between. This CDR3 spans 11 amino acids. Germline-derived CDR1 and CDR2 are MNHEY and SVGAGI. Here the CDR3 reads CASQGRGGYTF. CDR3 coding DNA: TGTGCCAGCCAGGGGAGGGGCGGCTACACCTTC.

The chain recombines TRBV9 with TRBJ2-5, with D tentatively TRBD2 (5 bases). The CDR3 has 14 amino acids. Trimming took 0 bases from V and 1 from J, leaving 7 bases between them. Germline CDR1 and CDR2: SGDLS and YYNGEE. The CDR3 DNA reads as TGTGCCAGCAGCGTAGAGACTACCCAAGAGACCCAGTACTTC. Translating it yields CASSVETTQETQYF.

The CDR3 bases are TGTGCCTGGGGTACCTGGGGGGGGGAGCTGTTTTTT. Its protein product is CAWGTWGGELFF. The V and J genes are TRBV30 and TRBJ2-2; D may be TRBD1 or TRBD2 (5 bases each). With 5 bases removed from V and 8 bases from J, the gap between germline ends came to 12 bases. CDR3 length: 12 amino acids. Per the germline V gene, CDR1 is GTSNPN and CDR2 is SVGIG (reference sequence).

The rearrangement uses TRBV6-1 and TRBJ2-5; D remains unclear. Germline CDR1 MNHNS, CDR2 SASEGT. This CDR3 is 15 amino acids long. V shed 3 bases and J shed 1 base, with 12 bases lying between them. The CDR3 is CASSEARRSQETQYF. In nucleotides, the CDR3 is TGTGCCAGCAGTGAGGCCCGACGGAGCCAAGAGACCCAGTACTTC.

V gene TRBV19 combines with J gene TRBJ1-5; tentatively, D is TRBD1 (5 bases). The CDR3 consists of 13 residues. Germline assignment: CDR1 LNHDA and CDR2 SQIVND (reference sequence). V lost 5 bases and J 7 bases, leaving 12 bases between the germline ends. In nucleotides, the CDR3 is TGTGCCAGTAGTGGGGACCCCGGGCAGCCCCAGCATTTT. As protein: CASSGDPGQPQHF.

There are a few counts of this clone. The rearrangement joins TRBV6-5 to TRBJ1-1, with 8 bases matching TRBD1. There are 12 residues in the CDR3. V shed 5 bases and J 7 bases; nucleotides not matched to a gene: 3. The germline gives CDR1 MNHEY, CDR2 SVGAGI. For the CDR3, the DNA is TGTGCCAGCAGTCAGGGGGCCTATGAAGCTTTCTTT. Its protein is CASSQGAYEAFF.

The chain uses TRBV18 and TRBJ1-1, with 7 bases identical to TRBD1. V lost 3 bases, J lost 1 base, and 5 bases stayed unmatched. The CDR3 covers 15 residues. CDR1 is KGHSH, CDR2 LQKENI, per germline. CDR3 sequence reads: CASSPERTGNTEAFF. The DNA of the CDR3 is TGTGCCAGCTCACCGGAGAGGACAGGGAACACTGAAGCTTTCTTT.

CDR3 nucleotides: TGCGCCAGCAGCTCGAAGGGGGCGGGGGGCACTGAAGCTTTCTTT. Its translation: CASSSKGAGGTEAFF. This chain joins TRBV5-1 and TRBJ1-1; 7 bases line up with TRBD1. Unmatched junction bases numbered 9, after V lost 3 bases and J lost 4 bases. This CDR3 contains 15 residues. Germline assignment: CDR1 SGHRS and CDR2 YFSETQ.

The genes are TRBV27 and TRBJ1-1; no clear D gene. This CDR3 spans 14 amino acids. V lost 6 bases and J 1 base, leaving 12 bases between the germline ends. Germline V gene lookup returns CDR1 MNHEY and CDR2 SMNVEV (reference sequence). CDR3 residues: CASSPDRGNTEAFF. DNA of the CDR3: TGTGCCAGCAGCCCGGACCGAGGGAACACTGAAGCTTTCTTT.

The chain recombines TRBV6-4 with TRBJ1-2; 8 nucleotides line up with TRBD1. Germline V CDR1 and CDR2: MRHNA, SNTAGT. The ends lost 3 bases at V and 4 bases at J; junction bases unmatched: 4. The CDR3 runs 14 residues. CDR3 amino acids: CASSEYGQGYGYTF. In DNA form, the CDR3 reads TGTGCCAGCAGTGAATATGGACAGGGCTATGGCTACACCTTC.

This clone turned up a few times. The V gene is TRBV3-1 (or the pseudogene TRBV3-2), the J gene TRBJ2-1; 10 positions agree with TRBD1. CDR3 size: 17 residues. Per germline, CDR1 LGHDT and CDR2 YNNKEL (reference sequence). With V trimmed by 4 bases and J by 8 bases, 14 bases remained unmatched. The CDR3 nucleotides read TGTGCCAGCAGCCGCGACAGGGGGCAGCGGTTACGGGATGAGCAGTTCTTC. Its translation: CASSRDRGQRLRDEQFF.

The CDR3 sequence: CASSPPILANTEAFF. The DNA of the CDR3 is TGTGCCAGCTCACCACCGATTTTAGCTAACACTGAAGCTTTCTTT. The chain recombines TRBV18 with TRBJ1-1; D is unresolved. Between the trimmed V and J ends, which lost 0 bases and 2 bases, there was a span of 10 bases. The CDR3 contains 15 residues. Germline-derived CDR1 and CDR2 are KGHSH and LQKENI.

The rearrangement links TRBV9 to TRBJ2-5; D possibly corresponds to TRBD2 (5 bases). Trimming removed 3 bases from V and 5 bases from J, with 11 bases in between. The germline gives CDR1 SGDLS, CDR2 YYNGEE. The CDR3 is 13 amino acids. The CDR3 loop reads CASSDLASETQYF. In nucleotides, the CDR3 is TGTGCCAGCAGCGACCTAGCATCTGAGACCCAGTACTTC.

The chain carries TRBV2 and TRBJ1-6; the D gene is possibly TRBD1 (6 bases). Trimming removed 3 bases at V and 14 bases at J, with 11 bases between. CDR1 is SNHLY and CDR2 is FYNNEI in the germline V gene. The length of the CDR3 is 12 residues. CDR3 sequence: CASSETGQALHF. The CDR3 region has the DNA TGTGCCAGCAGTGAGACAGGTCAGGCCCTCCACTTT.

The rearrangement uses TRBV24-1 and TRBJ1-5; D remains ambiguous. Trimming cost V 9 bases and J 5 bases, with 16 bases left between them. In germline, CDR1 is KGHDR, CDR2 SFDVKD. This CDR3 comprises 14 residues. CDR3 residues: CATSGSEFYQPQHF. CDR3 nucleotides: TGTGCCACCTCCGGGTCCGAATTCTATCAGCCCCAGCATTTT.

This clone appeared once. The chain joins TRBV15 to TRBJ2-6; 9 bases map to TRBD1. Germline values: CDR1 LNHNV, CDR2 YYDKDF (reference sequence). CDR3 length: 15 amino acids. V dropped 9 bases and J dropped 12; count of bases not matched to a gene: 15. In DNA, the CDR3 is TGTGCCACTAAGGGGCGGGGACAGGGCTCCCTCGTCCTGACTTTC. Translated: CATKGRGQGSLVLTF.

CDR3 sequence (DNA): TGTGCCAGCAGTGAGGACAGGGTGAATGAAAAACTGTTTTTT. This encodes CASSEDRVNEKLFF. V is TRBV6-1 and J is TRBJ1-4; TRBD1 aligns across 8 bases. This CDR3 has 14 amino acids. The V and J ends lost 3 bases and 5 bases, in that order; junction bases with no gene match: 2. In germline, CDR1 is MNHNS, CDR2 SASEGT.

The chain is built from TRBV29-1 and TRBJ2-3; D is ambiguous. The V gene lost 3 bases and the J gene lost 1 base, with 11 bases spanning the gap. The CDR3 extends over 14 amino acids. Germline values: CDR1 SQVTM, CDR2 ANQGSEA. DNA for the CDR3: TGCAGCGTTGATCGTCCCCAGGGCACAGATACGCAGTATTTT. It is translated as CSVDRPQGTDTQYF.

This clone is a singleton in its sample. The CDR3 nucleotides are TGCGCCAGCAGCCAAGAGTCAGGGGTTCAGGTCTATGGCTACACCTTC. Encoded protein: CASSQESGVQVYGYTF. The chain uses TRBV4-1 and TRBJ1-2, with D perhaps matching TRBD1 (6 bases). This CDR3 is built from 16 residues. CDR1 and CDR2 from the germline V gene are MGHRA and YSYEKL. V was trimmed by 0 bases and J by 4 bases, leaving 15 bases between them.

V gene TRBV18 combines with J gene TRBJ1-1; no clear D. The V end lost 3 bases, the J end lost 7 bases, and 12 bases lay between the germline ends. The CDR3 sequence is 13 residues long. Germline V gene sequence: CDR1 KGHSH, CDR2 LQKENI. The CDR3 reads CASSPNPPIEAFF. The DNA of the CDR3 is TGTGCCAGCTCACCGAACCCCCCGATTGAAGCTTTCTTT.

The chain links TRBV5-1 to TRBJ2-5, with 7 bases aligning to TRBD2. Trimming cost V 5 bases and J 0 bases; bases outside gene matches: 7. The CDR3 is 15 amino acids. The V gene's germline CDR1 is SGHRS and CDR2 YFSETQ. The CDR3 protein is CASSSSGTYQETQYF. CDR3 nucleotide sequence: TGCGCCAGCAGTTCTAGCGGAACCTACCAAGAGACCCAGTACTTC.

The V call is TRBV6-5, the J call TRBJ2-3; D gene uncertain. The ends were cut back, 5 bases at V and 4 bases at J, with 13 bases in the middle. The CDR3 is made up of 14 amino acids. Per the germline V gene, CDR1 is MNHEY and CDR2 is SVGAGI. The CDR3 sequence: CASSPRFSADTQYF. In nucleotides, the CDR3 is TGTGCCAGCAGTCCCCGTTTCTCAGCAGATACGCAGTATTTT.

The rearrangement uses TRBV5-1 and TRBJ2-7; possible D gene TRBD2, 5 bases. CDR1 is SGHRS, CDR2 YFSETQ, per germline. V lost 1 base and J lost 6, with 11 bases in between. The CDR3 totals 13 residues. The CDR3 region is CASSLKLDGEQYF. The CDR3 coding sequence is TGCGCCAGCAGCTTGAAACTAGATGGCGAGCAGTACTTC.

The V gene is TRBV19, the J gene TRBJ1-1; D is unresolved. Between the trimmed V and J ends, which lost 4 bases and 0 bases, there was a span of 6 bases. This CDR3 has 13 amino acids. Per the germline V gene, CDR1 is LNHDA and CDR2 is SQIVND (reference sequence). CDR3 coding DNA: TGTGCCAGTAGTACCACAATGAACACTGAAGCTTTCTTT. It translates to CASSTTMNTEAFF.